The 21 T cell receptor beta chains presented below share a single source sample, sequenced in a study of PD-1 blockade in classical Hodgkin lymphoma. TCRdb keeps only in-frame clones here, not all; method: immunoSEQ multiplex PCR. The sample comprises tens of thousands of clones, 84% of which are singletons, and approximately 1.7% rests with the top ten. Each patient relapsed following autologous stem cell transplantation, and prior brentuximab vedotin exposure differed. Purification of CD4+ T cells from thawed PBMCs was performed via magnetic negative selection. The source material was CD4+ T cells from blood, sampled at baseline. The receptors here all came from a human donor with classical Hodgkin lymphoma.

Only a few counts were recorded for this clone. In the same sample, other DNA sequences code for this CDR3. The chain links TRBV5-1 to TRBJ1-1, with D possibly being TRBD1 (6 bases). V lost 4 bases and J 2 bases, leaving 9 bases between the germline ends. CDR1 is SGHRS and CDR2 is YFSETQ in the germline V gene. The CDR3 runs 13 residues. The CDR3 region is CASSAQGNTEAFF. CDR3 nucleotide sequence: TGCGCCAGCAGCGCACAGGGCAACACTGAAGCTTTCTTT.

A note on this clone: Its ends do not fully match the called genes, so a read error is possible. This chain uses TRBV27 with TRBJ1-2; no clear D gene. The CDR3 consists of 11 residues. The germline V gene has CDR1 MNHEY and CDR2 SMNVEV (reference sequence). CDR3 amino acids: CASSGISALTF. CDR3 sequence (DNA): TGTGCCAGCAGCGGGATTTCGGCCCTTACTTTC.

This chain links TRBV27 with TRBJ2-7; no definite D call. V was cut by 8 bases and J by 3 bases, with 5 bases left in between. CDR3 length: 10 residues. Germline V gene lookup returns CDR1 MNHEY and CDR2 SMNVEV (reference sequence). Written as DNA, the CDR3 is TGTGCCAGCGGCTACTACGAGCAGTACTTC. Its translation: CASGYYEQYF.

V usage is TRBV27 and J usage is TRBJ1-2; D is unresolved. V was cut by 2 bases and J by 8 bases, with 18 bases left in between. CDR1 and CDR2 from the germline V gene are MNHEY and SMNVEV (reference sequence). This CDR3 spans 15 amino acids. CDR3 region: CASSLIGGSNDGYTF. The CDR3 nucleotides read TGTGCCAGCAGTTTAATAGGTGGCTCTAATGACGGCTACACCTTC.

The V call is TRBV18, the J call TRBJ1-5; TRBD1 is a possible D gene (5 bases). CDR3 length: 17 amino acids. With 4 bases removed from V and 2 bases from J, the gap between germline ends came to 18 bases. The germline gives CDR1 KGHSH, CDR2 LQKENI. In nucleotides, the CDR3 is TGTGCCAGCTCACGGAACGGCGGGGGTGAGGGCAATCAGCCCCAGCATTTT. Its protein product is CASSRNGGGEGNQPQHF.

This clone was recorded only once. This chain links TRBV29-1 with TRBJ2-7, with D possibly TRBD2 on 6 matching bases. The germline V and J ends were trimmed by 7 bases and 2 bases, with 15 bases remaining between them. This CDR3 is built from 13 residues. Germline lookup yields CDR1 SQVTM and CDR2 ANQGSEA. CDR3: CSASVAEPYEQYF. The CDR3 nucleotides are TGCAGCGCTTCTGTAGCGGAACCCTACGAGCAGTACTTC.

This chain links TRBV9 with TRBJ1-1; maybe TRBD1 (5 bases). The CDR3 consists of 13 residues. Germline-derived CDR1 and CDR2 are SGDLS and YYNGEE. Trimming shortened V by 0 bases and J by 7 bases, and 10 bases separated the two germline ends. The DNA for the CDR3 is TGTGCCAGCAGCGTAGCCCTAACAGGTGAAGCTTTCTTT. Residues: CASSVALTGEAFF.

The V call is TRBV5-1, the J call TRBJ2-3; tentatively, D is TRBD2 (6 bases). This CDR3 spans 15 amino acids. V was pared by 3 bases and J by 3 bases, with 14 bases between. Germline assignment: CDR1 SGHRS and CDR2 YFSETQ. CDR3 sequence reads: CASSWRGEGTDTQYF. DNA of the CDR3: TGCGCCAGCAGCTGGAGGGGAGAGGGAACAGATACGCAGTATTTT.

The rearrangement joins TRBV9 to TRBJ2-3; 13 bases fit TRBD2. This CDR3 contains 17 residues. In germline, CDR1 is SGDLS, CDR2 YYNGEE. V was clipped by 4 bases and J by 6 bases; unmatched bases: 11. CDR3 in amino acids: CASSPFGLAGEQDTQYF. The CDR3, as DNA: TGTGCCAGCAGCCCCTTCGGACTAGCGGGGGAGCAGGATACGCAGTATTTT.

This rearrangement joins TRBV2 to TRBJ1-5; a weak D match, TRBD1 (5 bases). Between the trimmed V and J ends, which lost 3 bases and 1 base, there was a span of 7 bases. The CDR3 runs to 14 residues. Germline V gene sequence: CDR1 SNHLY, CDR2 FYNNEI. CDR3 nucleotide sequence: TGTGCCAGCAGTGACAGGGTCAGCAATCAGCCCCAGCATTTT. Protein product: CASSDRVSNQPQHF.

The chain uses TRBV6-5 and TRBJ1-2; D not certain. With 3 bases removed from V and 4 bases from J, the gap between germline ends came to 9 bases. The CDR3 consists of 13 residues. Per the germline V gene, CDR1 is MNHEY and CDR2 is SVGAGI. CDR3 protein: CASSYSGSYGYTF. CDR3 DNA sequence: TGTGCCAGCAGTTATTCCGGCAGCTATGGCTACACCTTC.

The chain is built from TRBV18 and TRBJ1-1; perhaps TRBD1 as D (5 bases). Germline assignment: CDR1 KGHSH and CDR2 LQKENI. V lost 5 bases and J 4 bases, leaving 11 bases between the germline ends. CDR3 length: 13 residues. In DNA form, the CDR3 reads TGTGCCAGCTCAATCGCCGGGACCACTGAAGCTTTCTTT. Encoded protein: CASSIAGTTEAFF.

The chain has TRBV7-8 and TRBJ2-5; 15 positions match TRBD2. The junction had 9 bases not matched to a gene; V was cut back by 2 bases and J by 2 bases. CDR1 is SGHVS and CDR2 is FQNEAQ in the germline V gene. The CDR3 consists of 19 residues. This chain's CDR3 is CASSLPLGTSGGRQETQYF. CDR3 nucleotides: TGTGCCAGCAGCTTACCGCTCGGGACTAGCGGGGGGAGGCAAGAGACCCAGTACTTC.

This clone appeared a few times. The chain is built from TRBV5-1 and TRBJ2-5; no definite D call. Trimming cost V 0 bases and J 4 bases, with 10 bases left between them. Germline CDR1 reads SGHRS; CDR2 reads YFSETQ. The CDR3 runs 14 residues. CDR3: CASSLGSGRETQYF. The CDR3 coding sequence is TGCGCCAGCAGCTTGGGGTCAGGTAGAGAGACCCAGTACTTC.

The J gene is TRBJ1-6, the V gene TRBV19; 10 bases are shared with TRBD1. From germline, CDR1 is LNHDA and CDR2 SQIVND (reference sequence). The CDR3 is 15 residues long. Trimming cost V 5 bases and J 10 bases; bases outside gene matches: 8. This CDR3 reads CASSFDRGHRSPLHF. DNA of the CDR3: TGTGCCAGTAGTTTCGACAGGGGGCATCGATCACCCCTCCACTTT.

This CDR3 is CSASGAVNEQFF. CDR3 DNA sequence: TGCAGCGCCTCTGGTGCGGTTAATGAGCAGTTCTTC. The rearrangement links TRBV29-1 to TRBJ2-1, with no clear D. Germline lookup yields CDR1 SQVTM and CDR2 ANQGSEA. Deletions cut 7 bases from V and 7 bases from J, with 14 bases between. The CDR3 contains 12 residues.

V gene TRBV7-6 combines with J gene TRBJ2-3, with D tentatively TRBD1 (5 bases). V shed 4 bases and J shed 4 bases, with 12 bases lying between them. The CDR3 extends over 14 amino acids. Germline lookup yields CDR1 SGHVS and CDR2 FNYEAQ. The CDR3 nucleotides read TGTGCCAGCAGCTCCAGGGTAGTAGCAGATACGCAGTATTTT. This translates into CASSSRVVADTQYF. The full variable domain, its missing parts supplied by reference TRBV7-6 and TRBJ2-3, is GAGVSQSPRYKVTKRGQDVALRCDPISGHVSLYWYRQALGQGPEFLTYFNYEAQQDKSGLPNDRFSAERPEGSISTLTIQRTEQRDSAMYRCASSSRVVADTQYFGPGTRLTVL.

The CDR3 nucleotides read TGTGTCAGAAGCCCGCGGACAGCTAAGAAGAAAAACTATGGCTACACCTTC. Translating gives CVRSPRTAKKKNYGYTF. V usage is TRBV7-5 and J usage is TRBJ1-2; the table assigns TRBD1, which was not confirmed against the DNA. TRBV7-5 is shown as a pseudogene. The CDR3 runs to 17 residues.

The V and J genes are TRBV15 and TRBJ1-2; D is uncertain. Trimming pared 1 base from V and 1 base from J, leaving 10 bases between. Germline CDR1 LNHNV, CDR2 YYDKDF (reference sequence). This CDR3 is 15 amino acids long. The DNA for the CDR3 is TGTGCCACCAGCAGAGCCGGGTTAGGTAACTATGGCTACACCTTC. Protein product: CATSRAGLGNYGYTF.

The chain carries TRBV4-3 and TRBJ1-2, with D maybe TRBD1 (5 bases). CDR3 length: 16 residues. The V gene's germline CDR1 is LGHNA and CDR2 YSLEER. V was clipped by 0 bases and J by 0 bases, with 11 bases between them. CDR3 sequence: CASSQDGAEPNYGYTF. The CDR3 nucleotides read TGCGCCAGCAGCCAAGATGGGGCGGAACCTAACTATGGCTACACCTTC.

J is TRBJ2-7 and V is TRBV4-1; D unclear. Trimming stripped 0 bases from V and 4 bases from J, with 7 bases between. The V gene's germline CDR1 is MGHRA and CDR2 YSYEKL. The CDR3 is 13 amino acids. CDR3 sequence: CASSQEIWYEQYF. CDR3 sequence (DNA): TGCGCCAGCAGCCAAGAAATTTGGTACGAGCAGTACTTC.